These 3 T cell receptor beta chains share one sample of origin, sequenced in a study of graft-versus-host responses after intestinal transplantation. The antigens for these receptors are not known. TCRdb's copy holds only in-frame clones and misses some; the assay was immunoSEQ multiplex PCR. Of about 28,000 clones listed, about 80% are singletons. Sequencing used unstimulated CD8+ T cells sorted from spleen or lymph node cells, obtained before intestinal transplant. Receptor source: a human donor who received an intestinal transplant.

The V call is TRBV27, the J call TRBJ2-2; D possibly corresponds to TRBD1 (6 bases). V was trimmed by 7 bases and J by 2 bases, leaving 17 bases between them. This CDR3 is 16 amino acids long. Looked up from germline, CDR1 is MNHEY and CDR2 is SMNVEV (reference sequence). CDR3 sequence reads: CASTPLRQENTGELFF. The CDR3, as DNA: TGTGCCAGCACCCCCCTGAGACAGGAAAACACCGGGGAGCTGTTTTTT.

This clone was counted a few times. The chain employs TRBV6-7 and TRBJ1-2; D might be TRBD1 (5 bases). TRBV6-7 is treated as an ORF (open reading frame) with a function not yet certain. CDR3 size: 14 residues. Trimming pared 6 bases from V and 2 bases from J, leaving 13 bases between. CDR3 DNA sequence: TGTGCCAGCAGCTATCATGACAGCAACTATGGCTACACCTTC. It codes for CASSYHDSNYGYTF.

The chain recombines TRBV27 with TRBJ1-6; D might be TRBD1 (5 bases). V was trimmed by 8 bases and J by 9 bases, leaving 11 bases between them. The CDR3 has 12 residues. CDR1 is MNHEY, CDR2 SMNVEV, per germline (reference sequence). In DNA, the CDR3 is TGTGCCAGCGGGCAGGGTGCTTCACCCCTCCACTTT. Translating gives CASGQGASPLHF.